This T cell receptor (beta chain) was sequenced for a study of regulatory T cells in long-lasting Graves disease (dated by TCRdb to the early 2020s). Describing the broader study: In the newly diagnosed Graves' disease group, patients had been taking antithyroid drugs for less than 3 months. This study used TCR sequencing and RNA sequencing of peripheral blood to compare persistent Graves' disease patients against newly diagnosed Graves' disease patients. The study took place in China and was registered as a clinical trial. A total of around 35 samples underwent TCR sequencing, from about 13 patients with persistent Graves' disease and roughly 20 patients with newly diagnosed Graves' disease.

The meaning of the sample's time point label: newly diagnosed GD, antithyroid drugs for less than 3 months. For both TCR sequencing and RNA sequencing, RNA was extracted from PBMCs using TRIzol. Graves' disease was diagnosed according to American Thyroid Association guidelines. Recruitment of patients was carried out at an endocrinology department in Xi'an, China. From each patient, 7.5 to 10 milliliters of peripheral blood was collected into an EDTA anticoagulant tube. PBMCs were isolated by Ficoll Paque Plus density gradient separation without further T cell sorting. An Agilent 2100 Bioanalyzer and agarose gel were used to assess RNA quality, and a NanoDrop 2000 was used to measure RNA concentration. The library came from multiplex PCR. Sequencing was performed on an Illumina HiSeq 4000. CDR3 regions were amplified by Arm-PCR with iRepertoire HTBI primers to construct TCR beta libraries. Gel purification was performed on PCR products prior to sequencing. The paper's data handling went like this. Across samples, around 62 TRBV and 13 to 15 TRBJ segments were identified and used for gene usage analysis of CDR3 amino acid clonotypes. COPE and FqMerger were used to merge the filtered high-quality paired reads into contigs. BLAST was used to align contigs to IMGT TRBV, TRBD and TRBJ reference genes, and CDR3 was defined according to IMGT. Any clonotype with a frequency above 0.1% was classified as a highly expanded clone. Repertoire diversity was measured by Shannon entropy, and V-J evenness by the Gini coefficient. A clonotype was considered public if more than one individual shared it. TCRdb reran the public reads through fastp at Q25 and MiXCR, keeping productive beta chains. Duplicate CDR3 protein sequences are folded into a single record with the most common DNA and genes. TCRdb, not the authors, supplied the V and J calls. For this sample the table gives 680,000 or so distinct CDR3 sequences, of which approximately 15% were detected only once. Of the sample, under 20% falls within the top ten clones.

Regarding this clonotype: The clone's antigen remains unknown. No base qualities exist here, and no much larger clone lies one base off it.

Spanning cysteine to phenylalanine, the CDR3 consists of 14 amino acids. Kept here is only the CDR3 DNA, which spans 42 bases and is read in frame from base 1. Trimming costs V 4 bases and J 2 bases, and their ends lie 10 bases apart. CDR1 SGHKS and CDR2 YYEKEE are derived from the germline V gene (reference sequence). Paper-wide results and their limitations: A larger number of public clonotypes was shared among persistent patients (around 2,500) than among newly diagnosed patients (over 850). TRBV28, TRBJ1-2 and TRBJ2-5 were preferentially used in persistent disease, while TRBV20-1 and TRBJ2-1 were favored in newly diagnosed disease. Sequencing and analysis were limited to the TCR beta chain. As a limitation, the authors acknowledged that the small sample size may reduce accuracy. Only peripheral blood was studied, because thyroid tissue, the primary lesion, was inaccessible. Lower TCR Shannon entropy and fewer highly expanded clones were observed in persistent Graves' disease patients than in newly diagnosed patients, which suggested clonal expansion.

The sample also formed part of further work on T cells in Graves' hyperthyroidism and ophthalmopathy. The second study, in turn, reports: A patient counted as having stable Graves' hyperthyroidism if no progression to ophthalmopathy occurred over 18 months of follow-up. The hyperthyroidism patients were between 18 and 65 years old and newly diagnosed, with a disease duration of less than 2 months. Patients with uncontrolled infections, other autoimmune diseases, pregnancy or lactation were excluded. Diagnoses were based on clinical symptoms, serum thyroxine and TRAb, thyroid ultrasound and orbital computed tomography. A first-round RT-PCR of the TCR CDR3 used the HTBI primer set with the Qiagen OneStep RT-PCR kit. Most expanded thyroid clonotypes (frequency above 0.001) were also detected in blood, suggesting blood repertoires may reflect thyroid immune responses. In cross-validation, a model built on a 13 V-J signature told ophthalmopathy apart from stable hyperthyroidism with 87.88% sensitivity and roughly 81% specificity, and in testing the same model reached 80%/75%. During validation, the model predicted progression to ophthalmopathy a median of about 5.9 months ahead of onset, with 70.59% sensitivity and under 85% specificity. To identify distinguishing TCR V-J signatures, a discovery cohort of 100 patients was used, comprising under 45 with Graves' ophthalmopathy and some 60 with stable Graves' hyperthyroidism. An independent validation cohort of about 20 hyperthyroidism patients and about 15 patients who later progressed to ophthalmopathy tested prospective prediction of ophthalmopathy. The 75 to 100 discovery patients were randomly divided into training and test sets at a 7:3 ratio. In addition, the study compared T-cell repertoires in thyroid tissue and in blood from several Graves' hyperthyroidism patients. After blood sampling, hyperthyroidism patients were treated with methimazole at a starting dose of 30 mg daily, and ophthalmopathy patients were treated with high-dose intravenous methylprednisolone. A second multiplex PCR round built the libraries, followed by size selection and purification. Libraries were sequenced paired-end with 100 bp reads on an Illumina HiSeq2000. SOAPnuke was used to process the raw data, removing reads that contained adapters or uncalled bases, had a mean Phred below 15, or lacked an exact match to the constant primer or identifier. COPE v1.2.5 was used to merge the high-quality paired reads, and each unique nucleotide sequence was defined as a clonotype. MiTCR v1.1 was used to align clonotypes to the IMGT TRBV, TRBD and TRBJ reference segments. Analysis was restricted to V-J combinations with a frequency above 0.0001, which covered 99.2% of repertoires. The TCS score was defined as F50 (clonal expansion) divided by E x V (chaos), with BLOSUM62-based TCRdist calculated between CDR3 peptides within each V-J. Welch's t-statistics and random forest reduced roughly 540 V-J features to roughly 13, which were used in a naive Bayes classifier (R e1071). No statistical method was used to fix the sample size in advance, and group allocation was not hidden from the investigators. TCR Vbeta CDR3 sequencing of roughly 140 peripheral blood samples (over 40 ophthalmopathy, 75 to 85 hyperthyroidism and roughly 17 progressor patients) is reported in the paper.

The receptor chain draws on TRBV5-5 and TRBJ1-3; perhaps TRBD1 is the D gene, with 6 bases matching. The sequencing used peripheral blood mononuclear cells (PBMCs), collected at new diagnosis, from a patient treated with antithyroid drugs. The TCR originated in a woman aged 30 to 39 with Graves disease. Donor details come from another sample of the same person, matched by shared clones. The nucleotide sequence is TGTGCCAGCAGCAGGGGGAATACTGGAAACACCATATATTTT. Its translation reads: CASSRGNTGNTIYF.